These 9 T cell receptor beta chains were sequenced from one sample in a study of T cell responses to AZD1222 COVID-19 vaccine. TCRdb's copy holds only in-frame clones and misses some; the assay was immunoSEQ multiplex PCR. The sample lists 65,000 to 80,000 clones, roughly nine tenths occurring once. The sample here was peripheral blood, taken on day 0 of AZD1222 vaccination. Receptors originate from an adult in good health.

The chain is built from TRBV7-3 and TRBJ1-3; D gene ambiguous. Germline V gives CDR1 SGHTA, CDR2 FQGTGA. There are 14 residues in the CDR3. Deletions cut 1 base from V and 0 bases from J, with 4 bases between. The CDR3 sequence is CASSLIGSGNTIYF. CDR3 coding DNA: TGTGCCAGCAGCTTAATAGGCTCTGGAAACACCATATATTTT.

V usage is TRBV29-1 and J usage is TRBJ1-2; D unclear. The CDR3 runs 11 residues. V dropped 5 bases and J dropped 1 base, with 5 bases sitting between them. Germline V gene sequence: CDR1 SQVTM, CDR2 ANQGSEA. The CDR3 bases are TGCAGCGTTATGAGTAACTATGGCTACACCTTC. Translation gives CSVMSNYGYTF.

CDR3 DNA sequence: TGTGCCAGGAGACAGGGGACGAATTCACCCCTCCACTTT. This translates into CARRQGTNSPLHF. V and J are TRBV2 and TRBJ1-6; 8 nucleotides line up with TRBD1. CDR1 is SNHLY, CDR2 FYNNEI, per germline. V shed 9 bases, J shed 7 bases, and the junction held 5 bases outside the gene matches. The CDR3 has 13 residues.

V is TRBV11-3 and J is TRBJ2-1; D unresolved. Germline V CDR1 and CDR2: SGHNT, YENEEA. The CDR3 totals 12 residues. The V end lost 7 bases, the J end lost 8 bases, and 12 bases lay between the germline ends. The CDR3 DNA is TGTGCCAGCACCACTAATCGAGATGAGCAGTTCTTC. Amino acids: CASTTNRDEQFF.

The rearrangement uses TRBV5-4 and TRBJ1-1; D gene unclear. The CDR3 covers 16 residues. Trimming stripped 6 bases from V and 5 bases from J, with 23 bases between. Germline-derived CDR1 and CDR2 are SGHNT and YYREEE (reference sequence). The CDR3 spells CASKRLPRSLRTEAFF. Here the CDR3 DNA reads TGTGCCAGCAAGCGCCTACCTCGGAGTTTGAGGACTGAAGCTTTCTTT.

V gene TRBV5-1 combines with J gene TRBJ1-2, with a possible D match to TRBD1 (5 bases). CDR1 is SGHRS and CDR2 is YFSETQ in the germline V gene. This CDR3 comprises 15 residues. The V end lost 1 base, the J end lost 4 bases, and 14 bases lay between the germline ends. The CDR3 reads CASSLSSGRGYGYTF. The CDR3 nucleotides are TGCGCCAGCAGCTTGAGTTCGGGGCGCGGCTATGGCTACACCTTC.

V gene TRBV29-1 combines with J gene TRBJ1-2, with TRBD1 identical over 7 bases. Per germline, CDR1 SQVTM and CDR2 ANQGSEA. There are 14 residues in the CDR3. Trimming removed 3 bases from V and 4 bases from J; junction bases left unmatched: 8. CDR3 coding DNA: TGCAGCGTTGATGGACAGGCAGGAGGCTATGGCTACACCTTC. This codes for CSVDGQAGGYGYTF.

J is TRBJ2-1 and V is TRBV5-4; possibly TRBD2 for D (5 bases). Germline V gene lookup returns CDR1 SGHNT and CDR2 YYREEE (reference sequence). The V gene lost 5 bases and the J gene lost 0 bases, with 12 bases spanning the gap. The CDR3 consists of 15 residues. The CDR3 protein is CASSSSGYSYNEQFF. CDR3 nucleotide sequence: TGTGCCAGCAGTTCGAGCGGTTACTCCTACAATGAGCAGTTCTTC.

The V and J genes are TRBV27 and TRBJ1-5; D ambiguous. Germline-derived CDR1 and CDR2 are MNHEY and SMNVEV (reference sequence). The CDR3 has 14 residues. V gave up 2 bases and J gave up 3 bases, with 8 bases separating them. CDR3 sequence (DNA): TGTGCCAGCAGTTTACAGGCCCCCAATCAGCCCCAGCATTTT. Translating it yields CASSLQAPNQPQHF.